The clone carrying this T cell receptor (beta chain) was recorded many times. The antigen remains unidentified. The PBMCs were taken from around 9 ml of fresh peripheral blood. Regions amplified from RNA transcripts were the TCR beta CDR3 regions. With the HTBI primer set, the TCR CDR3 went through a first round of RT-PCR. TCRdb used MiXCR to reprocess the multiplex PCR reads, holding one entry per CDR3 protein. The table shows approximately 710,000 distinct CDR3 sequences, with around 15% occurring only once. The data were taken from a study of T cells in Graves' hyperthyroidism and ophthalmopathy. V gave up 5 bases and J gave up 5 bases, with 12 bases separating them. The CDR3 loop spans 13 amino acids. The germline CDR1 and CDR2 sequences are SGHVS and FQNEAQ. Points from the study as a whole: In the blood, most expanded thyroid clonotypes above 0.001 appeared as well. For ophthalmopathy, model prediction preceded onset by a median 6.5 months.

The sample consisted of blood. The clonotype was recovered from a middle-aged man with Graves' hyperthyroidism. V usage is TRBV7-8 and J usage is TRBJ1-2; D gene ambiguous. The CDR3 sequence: CASSPRTLYGYTF. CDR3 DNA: TGTGCCAGCAGCCCTCGTACTTTATATGGCTACACCTTC.